This T cell receptor (beta chain) was retrieved from a study of T cell responses to AZD1222 COVID-19 vaccine. V dropped 0 bases and J dropped 2; count of bases not matched to a gene: 12. CDR3 length equals 19 residues. CDR1 PRHDT and CDR2 FYEKMQ come from the germline V gene (reference sequence). Generated by immunoSEQ multiplex PCR, the TCRdb table keeps only in-frame clones and is missing some. Among over 130,000 clones listed, 80% to 90% were seen once. This sequence originates from an adult in good health. Sequenced material: peripheral blood, taken on day 0 of AZD1222 vaccination. The chain carries TRBV13 and TRBJ1-1, with 10 positions matching TRBD1. The CDR3 coding sequence is TGTGCCAGCAGCTTAGGCCTAATTTGGACAGGGGGTCTAAACACTGAAGCTTTCTTT. Amino acid sequence: CASSLGLIWTGGLNTEAFF.